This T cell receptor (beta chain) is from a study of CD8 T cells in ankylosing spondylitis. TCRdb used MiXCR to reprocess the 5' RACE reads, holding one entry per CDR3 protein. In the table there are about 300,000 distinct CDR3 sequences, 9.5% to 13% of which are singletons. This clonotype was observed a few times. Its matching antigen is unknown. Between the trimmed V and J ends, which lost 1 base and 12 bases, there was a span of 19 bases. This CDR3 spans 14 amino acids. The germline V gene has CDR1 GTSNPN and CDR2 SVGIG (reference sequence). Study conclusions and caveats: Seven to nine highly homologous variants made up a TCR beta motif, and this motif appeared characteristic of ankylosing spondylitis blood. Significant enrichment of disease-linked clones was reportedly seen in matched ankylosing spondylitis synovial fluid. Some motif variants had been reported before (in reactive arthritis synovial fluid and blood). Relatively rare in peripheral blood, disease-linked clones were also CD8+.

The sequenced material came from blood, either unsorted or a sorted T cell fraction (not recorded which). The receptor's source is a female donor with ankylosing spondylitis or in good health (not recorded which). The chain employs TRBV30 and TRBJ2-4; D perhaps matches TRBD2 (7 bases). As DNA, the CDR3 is TGTGCCTGGAGTGCCCCCGGCGGGGGCGGTGATCAGTACTTC. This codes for CAWSAPGGGGDQYF.